This passage covers 8 T cell receptor beta chains from one sample sequenced in a study of regulatory T cells in long-lasting Graves disease. Both iRepertoire HTBI primers and Arm-PCR of CDR3 regions were used to build the TCR beta libraries. TCRdb re-called the multiplex PCR reads through MiXCR, storing one row per CDR3 protein. The sample shows 250,000 or so distinct CDR3 sequences, 20% to 25% of them seen only once. The sample's time point: newly diagnosed GD, antithyroid drugs for less than 3 months. PBMCs provided the RNA from which the TCR library was made. The material was peripheral blood mononuclear cells (PBMCs), obtained at new diagnosis, from a patient treated with antithyroid drugs. These receptors were collected from a female donor with Graves disease.

As to this clonotype: With a much larger clone just one base away, this may be a read error. The rearrangement uses TRBV6-5 and TRBJ2-3, with 9 nucleotides matching TRBD2. The germline V gene encodes CDR1 MNHEY and CDR2 SVGAGI. The length of the CDR3 is 16 residues. The CDR3 coding sequence is TGTGACAGCAGTTACTCCCTTAGCGGGAGTTGGGATACGCAGTATTTT. Translating gives CDSSYSLSGSWDTQYF.

This clonotype was seen at least ten times. The chain combines TRBV29-1 with TRBJ2-7; D possibly corresponds to TRBD2 (6 bases). The CDR3 sequence is 13 residues long. Germline CDR1 is SQVTM and CDR2 is ANQGSEA. Trimming took off 6 bases at V and 6 bases at J, with 18 bases between the two ends. CDR3 sequence: CSVLPGGRVEQYF. CDR3 nucleotide sequence: TGCAGCGTCCTCCCCGGGGGACGGGTCGAGCAGTACTTC.

This clonotype appeared many times. The rearrangement uses TRBV27 and TRBJ1-6; D is undetermined. The V gene's germline CDR1 is MNHEY and CDR2 SMNVEV (reference sequence). V shed 3 bases and J shed 14 bases, with 11 bases lying between them. The length of the CDR3 is 12 residues. The CDR3 spells CASSFVRETLHF. In DNA form, the CDR3 reads TGTGCCAGCAGTTTTGTTCGGGAGACCCTCCACTTT.

In this sample, this clonotype turned up many times. The rearrangement links TRBV20-1 to TRBJ1-2; a weak D match, TRBD1 (5 bases). V was cut by 1 base and J by 2 bases, with 8 bases left in between. The germline gives CDR1 DFQATT, CDR2 SNEGSKA (reference sequence). The CDR3 totals 13 residues. CDR3 loop: CSARGSGNYGYTF. CDR3 sequence (DNA): TGCAGTGCTAGAGGGTCAGGGAACTATGGCTACACCTTC.

This clonotype was counted at least ten times. This rearrangement joins TRBV11-3 to TRBJ1-2; D gene ambiguous. V was shortened by 1 base and J by 7 bases, with 7 bases between the two germline ends. This CDR3 comprises 12 residues. The germline CDR1 and CDR2 sequences are SGHNT and YENEEA. In DNA, the CDR3 is TGTGCCAGCAGCTTAGCTGGCAGTGGCTACACCTTC. Protein: CASSLAGSGYTF.

V gene TRBV15 combines with J gene TRBJ1-5, with a weak D call TRBD1 (5 bases). Trimming took 2 bases from V and 5 from J, leaving 10 bases between them. This CDR3 has 14 amino acids. The V gene's germline CDR1 is LNHNV and CDR2 YYDKDF (reference sequence). This chain's CDR3 is CATSRQGAYQPQHF. CDR3 coding DNA: TGTGCCACCAGCAGACAGGGCGCATATCAGCCCCAGCATTTT. The complete variable domain, with remaining parts taken from reference TRBV15 and TRBJ1-5, reads DAMVIQNPRYQVTQFGKPVTLSCSQTLNHNVMYWYQQKSSQAPKLLFHYYDKDFNNEADTPDNFQSRRPNTSFCFLDIRSPGLGDTAMYLCATSRQGAYQPQHFGDGTRLSIL.

This clonotype was seen more than once but under ten times. The gene calls are TRBV28 and TRBJ1-5, with TRBD1 as a possible D gene (5 bases). The germline V gene encodes CDR1 MDHEN and CDR2 SYDVKM. V was pared by 7 bases and J by 8 bases, with 15 bases between. The CDR3 extends over 13 amino acids. The CDR3 reads CASTTGGDKPQHF. CDR3 coding DNA: TGTGCCAGCACTACGGGGGGAGATAAGCCCCAGCATTTT. Together with reference TRBV28 and TRBJ1-5, the CDR3 gives the full variable domain: DVKVTQSSRYLVKRTGEKVFLECVQDMDHENMFWYRQDPGLGLRLIYFSYDVKMKEKGDIPEGYSVSREKKERFSLILESASTNQTSMYLCASTTGGDKPQHFGDGTRLSIL.

The sample holds many counts of this clonotype. This rearrangement joins TRBV5-1 to TRBJ2-3; TRBD2 aligns across 10 bases. CDR1 and CDR2 (germline): SGHRS, YFSETQ. V was clipped by 1 base and J by 2 bases; unmatched bases: 4. There are 16 residues in the CDR3. CDR3 bases: TGCGCCAGCAGCTTGAGCGGGACTAGCGACACAGATACGCAGTATTTT. Encoded protein: CASSLSGTSDTDTQYF. Looking up the rest from reference TRBV5-1 and TRBJ2-3 gives the full variable domain: KAGVTQTPRYLIKTRGQQVTLSCSPISGHRSVSWYQQTPGQGLQFLFEYFSETQRNKGNFPGRFSGRQFSNSRSEMNVSTLELGDSALYLCASSLSGTSDTDTQYFGPGTRLTVL.